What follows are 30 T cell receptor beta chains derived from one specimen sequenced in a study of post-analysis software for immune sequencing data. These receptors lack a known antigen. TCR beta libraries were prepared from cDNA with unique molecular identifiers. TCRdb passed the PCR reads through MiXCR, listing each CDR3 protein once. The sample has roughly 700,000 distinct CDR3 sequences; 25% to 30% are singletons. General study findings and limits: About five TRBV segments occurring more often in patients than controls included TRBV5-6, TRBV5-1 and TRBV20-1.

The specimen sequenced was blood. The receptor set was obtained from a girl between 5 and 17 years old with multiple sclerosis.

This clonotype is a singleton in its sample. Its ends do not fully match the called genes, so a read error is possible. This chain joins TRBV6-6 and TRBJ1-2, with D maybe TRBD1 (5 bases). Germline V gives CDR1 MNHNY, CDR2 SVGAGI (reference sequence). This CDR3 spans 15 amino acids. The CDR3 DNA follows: TGTGCCGGCAGCCACCGGGACGGATCGTCCTATGGCTACACCTTC. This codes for CAGSHRDGSSYGYTF.

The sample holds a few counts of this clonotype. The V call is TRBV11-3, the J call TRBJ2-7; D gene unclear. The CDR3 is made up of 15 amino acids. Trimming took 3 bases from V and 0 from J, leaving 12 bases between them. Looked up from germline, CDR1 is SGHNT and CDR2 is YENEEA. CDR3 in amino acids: CASSFGGLSSYEQYF. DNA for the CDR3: TGTGCCAGCAGCTTTGGCGGATTAAGCTCCTACGAGCAGTACTTC. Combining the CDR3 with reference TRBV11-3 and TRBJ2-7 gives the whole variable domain EAGVVQSPRYKIIEKKQPVAFWCNPISGHNTLYWYLQNLGQGPELLIRYENEEAVDDSQLPKDRFSAERLKGVDSTLKIQPAELGDSAVYLCASSFGGLSSYEQYFGPGTRLTVT.

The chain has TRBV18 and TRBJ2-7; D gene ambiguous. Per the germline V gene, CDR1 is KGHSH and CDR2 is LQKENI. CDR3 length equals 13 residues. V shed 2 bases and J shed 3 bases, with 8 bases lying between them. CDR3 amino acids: CASSPSLNYEQYF. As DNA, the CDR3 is TGTGCCAGCTCACCATCACTGAACTACGAGCAGTACTTC.

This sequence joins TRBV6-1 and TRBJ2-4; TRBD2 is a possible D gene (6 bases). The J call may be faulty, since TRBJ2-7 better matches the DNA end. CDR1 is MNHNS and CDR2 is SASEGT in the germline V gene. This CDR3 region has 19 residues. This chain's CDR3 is CASRWWRGSATGPKNEQYF. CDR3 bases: TGTGCCAGCAGGTGGTGGAGGGGTTCCGCAACCGGGCCCAAAAACGAGCAGTACTTC.

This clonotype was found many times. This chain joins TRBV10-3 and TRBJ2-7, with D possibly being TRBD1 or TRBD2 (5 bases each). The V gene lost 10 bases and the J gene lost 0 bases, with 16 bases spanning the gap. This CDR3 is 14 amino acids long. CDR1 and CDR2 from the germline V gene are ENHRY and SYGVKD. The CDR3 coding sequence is TGTGCCACCTACTCCGGGACCCGCTCCTACGAGCAGTACTTC. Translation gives CATYSGTRSYEQYF.

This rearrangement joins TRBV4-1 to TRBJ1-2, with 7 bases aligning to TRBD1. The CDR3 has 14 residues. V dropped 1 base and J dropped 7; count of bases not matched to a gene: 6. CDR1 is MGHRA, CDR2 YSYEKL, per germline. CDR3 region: CASSQGGRGGGYTF. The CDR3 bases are TGCGCCAGCAGCCAAGGGGGCAGGGGGGGTGGCTACACCTTC.

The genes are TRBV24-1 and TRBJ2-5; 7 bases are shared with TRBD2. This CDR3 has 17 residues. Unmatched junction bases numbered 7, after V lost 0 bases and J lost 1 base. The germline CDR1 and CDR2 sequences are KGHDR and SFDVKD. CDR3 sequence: CATSDLGTSERQETQYF. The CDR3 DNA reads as TGTGCCACCAGTGATTTGGGAACTAGCGAGCGCCAAGAGACCCAGTACTTC.

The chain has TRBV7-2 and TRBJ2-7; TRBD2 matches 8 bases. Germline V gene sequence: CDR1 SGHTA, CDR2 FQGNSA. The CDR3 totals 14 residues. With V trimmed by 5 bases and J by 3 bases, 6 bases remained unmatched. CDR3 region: CASSPLAGFYEQYF. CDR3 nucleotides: TGTGCCAGCAGCCCTCTAGCGGGCTTCTACGAGCAGTACTTC.

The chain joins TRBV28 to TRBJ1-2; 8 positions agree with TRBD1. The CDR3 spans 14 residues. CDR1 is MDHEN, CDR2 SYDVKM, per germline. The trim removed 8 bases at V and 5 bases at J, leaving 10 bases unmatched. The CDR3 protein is CASGRQGMRYGYTF. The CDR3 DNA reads TGTGCCAGCGGCCGACAGGGGATGAGGTATGGCTACACCTTC.

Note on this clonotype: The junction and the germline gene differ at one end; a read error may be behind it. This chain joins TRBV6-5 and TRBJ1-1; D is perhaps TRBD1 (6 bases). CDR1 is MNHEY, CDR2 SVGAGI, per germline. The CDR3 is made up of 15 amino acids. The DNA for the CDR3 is TGTGCCAGCAGTCACTCCCTCAGGGGGAACACTGAAGCTTTCTTT. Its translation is CASSHSLRGNTEAFF.

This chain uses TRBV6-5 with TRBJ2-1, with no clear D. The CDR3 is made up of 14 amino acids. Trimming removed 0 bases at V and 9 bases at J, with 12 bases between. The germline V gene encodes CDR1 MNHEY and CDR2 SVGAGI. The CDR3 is CASSYSLEIFEQFF. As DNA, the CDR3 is TGTGCCAGCAGTTACTCGTTAGAAATATTTGAGCAGTTCTTC.

CDR3 loop: CSAYTSQGWETQYF. The CDR3 coding sequence is TGCAGTGCTTATACGTCTCAGGGATGGGAGACCCAGTACTTC. The chain couples TRBV20-1 to TRBJ2-5, with D possibly being TRBD1 (5 bases). Per the germline V gene, CDR1 is DFQATT and CDR2 is SNEGSKA (reference sequence). V lost 5 bases and J 5 bases, leaving 18 bases between the germline ends. This CDR3 region has 14 residues.

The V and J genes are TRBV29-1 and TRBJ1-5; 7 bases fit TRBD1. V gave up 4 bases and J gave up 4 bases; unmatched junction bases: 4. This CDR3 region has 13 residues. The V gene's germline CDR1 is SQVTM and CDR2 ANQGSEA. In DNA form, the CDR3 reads TGCAGCGTTGGGACAGGTTTGAATCAGCCCCAGCATTTT. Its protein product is CSVGTGLNQPQHF. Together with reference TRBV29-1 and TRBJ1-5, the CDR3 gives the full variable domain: SAVISQKPSRDICQRGTSLTIQCQVDSQVTMMFWYRQQPGQSLTLIATANQGSEATYESGFVIDKFPISRPNLTFSTLTVSNMSPEDSSIYLCSVGTGLNQPQHFGDGTRLSIL.

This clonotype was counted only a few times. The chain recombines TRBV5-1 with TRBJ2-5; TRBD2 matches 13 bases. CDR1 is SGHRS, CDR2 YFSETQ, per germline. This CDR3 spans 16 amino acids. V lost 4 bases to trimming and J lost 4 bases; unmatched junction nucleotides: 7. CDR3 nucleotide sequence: TGCGCCAGCAGCATAAGGACTAGCGGGAGTGCAGAGACCCAGTACTTC. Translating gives CASSIRTSGSAETQYF.

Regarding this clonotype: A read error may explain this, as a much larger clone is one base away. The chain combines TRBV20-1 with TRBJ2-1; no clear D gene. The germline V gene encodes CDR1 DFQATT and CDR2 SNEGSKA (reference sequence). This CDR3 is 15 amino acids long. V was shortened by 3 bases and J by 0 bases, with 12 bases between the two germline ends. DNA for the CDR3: TGCAGTGCTAGGGAGATCCTGAGCTCCTACAATGAGCAGTTCTTC. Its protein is CSAREILSSYNEQFF.

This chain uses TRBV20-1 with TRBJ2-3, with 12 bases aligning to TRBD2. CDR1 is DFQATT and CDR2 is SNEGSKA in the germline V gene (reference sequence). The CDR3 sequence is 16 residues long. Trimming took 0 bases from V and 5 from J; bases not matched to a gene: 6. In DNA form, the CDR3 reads TGCAGTGCTAGAGATTGGCTAGCGGGAGGGGGAGATACGCAGTATTTT. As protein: CSARDWLAGGGDTQYF.

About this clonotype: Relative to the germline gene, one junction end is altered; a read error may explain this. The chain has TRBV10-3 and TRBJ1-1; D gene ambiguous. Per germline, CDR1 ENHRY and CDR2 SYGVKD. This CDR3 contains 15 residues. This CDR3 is CAVSESLGGNTEAFF. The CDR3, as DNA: TGTGCCGTCAGTGAGTCCCTCGGCGGGAACACTGAAGCTTTCTTT.

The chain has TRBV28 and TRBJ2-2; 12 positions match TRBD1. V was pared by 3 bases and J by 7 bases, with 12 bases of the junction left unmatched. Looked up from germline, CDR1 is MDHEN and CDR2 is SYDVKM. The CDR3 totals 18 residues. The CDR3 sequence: CASSLAGQGANLGGELFF. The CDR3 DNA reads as TGTGCCAGCAGTTTGGCGGGACAGGGGGCGAATTTGGGCGGGGAGCTGTTTTTT.

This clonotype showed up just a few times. The CDR3 loop reads CASSSPLVASGSLSSYNEQFF. CDR3 nucleotide sequence: TGTGCCAGCAGCTCCCCCCTTGTAGCTAGCGGGAGCCTAAGCTCCTACAATGAGCAGTTCTTC. The chain combines TRBV11-2 with TRBJ2-1, with 10 bases fitting TRBD2. Trimming cost V 4 bases and J 0 bases; bases outside gene matches: 18. The length of the CDR3 is 21 residues. Germline CDR1 and CDR2: SGHAT and FQNNGV.

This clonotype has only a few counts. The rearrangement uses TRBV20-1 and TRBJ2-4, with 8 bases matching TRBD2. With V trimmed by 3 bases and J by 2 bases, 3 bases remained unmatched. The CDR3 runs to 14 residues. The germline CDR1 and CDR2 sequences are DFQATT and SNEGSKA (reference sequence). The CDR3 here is CSASGRAPKNIQYF. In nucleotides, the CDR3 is TGCAGTGCTAGCGGGAGGGCCCCCAAAAACATTCAGTACTTC.

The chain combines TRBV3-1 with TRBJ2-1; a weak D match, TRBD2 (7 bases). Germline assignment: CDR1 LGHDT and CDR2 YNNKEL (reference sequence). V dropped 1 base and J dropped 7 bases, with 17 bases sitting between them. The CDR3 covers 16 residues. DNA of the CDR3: TGTGCCAGCAGCCAAGTAAGGGGGGGCTGGGTGAATGAGCAGTTCTTC. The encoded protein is CASSQVRGGWVNEQFF.

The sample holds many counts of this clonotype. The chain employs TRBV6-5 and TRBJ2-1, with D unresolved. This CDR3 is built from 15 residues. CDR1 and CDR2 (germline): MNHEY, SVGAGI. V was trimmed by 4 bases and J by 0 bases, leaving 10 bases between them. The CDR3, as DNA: TGTGCCAGCAGTTTACACGGAAGCTCCTACAATGAGCAGTTCTTC. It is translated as CASSLHGSSYNEQFF.

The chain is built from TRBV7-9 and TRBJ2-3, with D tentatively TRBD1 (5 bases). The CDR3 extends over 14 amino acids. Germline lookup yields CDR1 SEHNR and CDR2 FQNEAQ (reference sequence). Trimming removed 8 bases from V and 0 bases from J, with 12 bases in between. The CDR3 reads CASAQTASTDTQYF. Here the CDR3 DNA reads TGTGCCAGCGCCCAGACAGCTAGCACAGATACGCAGTATTTT.

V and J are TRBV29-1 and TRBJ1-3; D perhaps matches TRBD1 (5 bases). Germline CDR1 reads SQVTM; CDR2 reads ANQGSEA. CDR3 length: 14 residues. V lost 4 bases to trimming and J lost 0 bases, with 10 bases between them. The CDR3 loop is CSVGLGVSGNTIYF. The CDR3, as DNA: TGCAGCGTTGGCCTGGGGGTCTCTGGAAACACCATATATTTT.

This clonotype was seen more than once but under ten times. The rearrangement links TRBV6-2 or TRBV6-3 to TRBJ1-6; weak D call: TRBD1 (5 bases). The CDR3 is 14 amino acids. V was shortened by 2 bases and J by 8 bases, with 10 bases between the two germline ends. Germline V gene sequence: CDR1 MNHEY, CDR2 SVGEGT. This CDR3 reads CASSYRGPDSPLHF. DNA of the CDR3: TGTGCCAGCAGTTACAGGGGTCCGGATTCACCCCTCCACTTT.

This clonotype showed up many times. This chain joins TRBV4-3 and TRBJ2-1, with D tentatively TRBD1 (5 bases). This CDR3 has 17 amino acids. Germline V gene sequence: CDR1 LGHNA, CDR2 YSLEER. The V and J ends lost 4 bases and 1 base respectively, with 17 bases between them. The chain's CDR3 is CASSLQLNQGSYNEQFF. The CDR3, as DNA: TGCGCCAGCAGCCTGCAATTAAACCAGGGATCCTACAATGAGCAGTTCTTC.

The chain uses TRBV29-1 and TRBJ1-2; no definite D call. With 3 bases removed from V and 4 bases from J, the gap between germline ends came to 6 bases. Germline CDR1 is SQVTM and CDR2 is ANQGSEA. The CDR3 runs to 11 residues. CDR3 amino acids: CSVDAGYGYTF. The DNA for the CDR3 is TGCAGCGTTGACGCGGGCTATGGCTACACCTTC. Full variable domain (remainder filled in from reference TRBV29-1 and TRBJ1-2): SAVISQKPSRDICQRGTSLTIQCQVDSQVTMMFWYRQQPGQSLTLIATANQGSEATYESGFVIDKFPISRPNLTFSTLTVSNMSPEDSSIYLCSVDAGYGYTFGSGTRLTVV.

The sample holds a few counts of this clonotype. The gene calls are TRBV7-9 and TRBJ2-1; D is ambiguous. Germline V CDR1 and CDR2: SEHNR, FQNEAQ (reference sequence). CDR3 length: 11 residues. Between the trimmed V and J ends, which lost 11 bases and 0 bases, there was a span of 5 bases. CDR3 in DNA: TGTGCCCTGGTCTCCTACAATGAGCAGTTCTTC. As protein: CALVSYNEQFF.

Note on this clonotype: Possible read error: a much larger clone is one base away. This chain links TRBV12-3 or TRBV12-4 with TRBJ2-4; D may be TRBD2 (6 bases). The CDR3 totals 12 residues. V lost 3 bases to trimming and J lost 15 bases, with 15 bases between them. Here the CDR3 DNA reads TGTGCCAGCAGTTTTGGGAGGAACGAGCGGTACTTC. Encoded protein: CASSFGRNERYF.

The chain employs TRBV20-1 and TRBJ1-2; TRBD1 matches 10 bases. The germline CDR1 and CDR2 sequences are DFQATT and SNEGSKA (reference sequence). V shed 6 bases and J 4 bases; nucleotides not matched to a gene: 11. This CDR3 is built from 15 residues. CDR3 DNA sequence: TGCAGTGCCCTCGAGACAGGGGGCAACCTCTATGGCTACACCTTC. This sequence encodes CSALETGGNLYGYTF.